The TCR beta chain described here comes from a study of blood T cells in healthy people across ages. Study at large: With template switching, about one barcoded beta molecule was captured per two T cells. Study results and caveats: It was held that diversity estimates obtained from one million T cells represented underestimates.

This clonotype was picked up a small number of times. Its antigen remains unknown. Isolating PBMCs gave at least 6.5 million of these cells per sample. A J-beta primer mix and a sample-barcoded 5' primer were used in a second PCR of about 7 to 11 cycles. Every single cDNA molecule received a tag from a template-switch adaptor with 12 random nucleotides. TCRdb redid the calling of the 5' RACE reads with MiXCR, one entry per CDR3 protein. This repertoire shows around 1,000,000 distinct CDR3 sequences, under 30% found once; its top ten account for approximately 0.75%. The CDR3 extends over 15 amino acids. CDR1 and CDR2 from the germline V gene are SEHNR and FQNEAQ (reference sequence). The same data also went into a second study, on T cells of mothers and their children.

Sequenced: blood. The rearrangement links TRBV7-9 to TRBJ2-1; tentatively, D is TRBD2 (7 bases). The J call could be wrong; TRBJ2-7 is a better fit for the DNA end. The source of this sequence is a girl under 10 years old in good health. CDR3 coding DNA: TGTGCCAGCAGCCAAGGGGGGGACTTACTATACGAGCAGTACTTC. Its translation is CASSQGGDLLYEQYF.